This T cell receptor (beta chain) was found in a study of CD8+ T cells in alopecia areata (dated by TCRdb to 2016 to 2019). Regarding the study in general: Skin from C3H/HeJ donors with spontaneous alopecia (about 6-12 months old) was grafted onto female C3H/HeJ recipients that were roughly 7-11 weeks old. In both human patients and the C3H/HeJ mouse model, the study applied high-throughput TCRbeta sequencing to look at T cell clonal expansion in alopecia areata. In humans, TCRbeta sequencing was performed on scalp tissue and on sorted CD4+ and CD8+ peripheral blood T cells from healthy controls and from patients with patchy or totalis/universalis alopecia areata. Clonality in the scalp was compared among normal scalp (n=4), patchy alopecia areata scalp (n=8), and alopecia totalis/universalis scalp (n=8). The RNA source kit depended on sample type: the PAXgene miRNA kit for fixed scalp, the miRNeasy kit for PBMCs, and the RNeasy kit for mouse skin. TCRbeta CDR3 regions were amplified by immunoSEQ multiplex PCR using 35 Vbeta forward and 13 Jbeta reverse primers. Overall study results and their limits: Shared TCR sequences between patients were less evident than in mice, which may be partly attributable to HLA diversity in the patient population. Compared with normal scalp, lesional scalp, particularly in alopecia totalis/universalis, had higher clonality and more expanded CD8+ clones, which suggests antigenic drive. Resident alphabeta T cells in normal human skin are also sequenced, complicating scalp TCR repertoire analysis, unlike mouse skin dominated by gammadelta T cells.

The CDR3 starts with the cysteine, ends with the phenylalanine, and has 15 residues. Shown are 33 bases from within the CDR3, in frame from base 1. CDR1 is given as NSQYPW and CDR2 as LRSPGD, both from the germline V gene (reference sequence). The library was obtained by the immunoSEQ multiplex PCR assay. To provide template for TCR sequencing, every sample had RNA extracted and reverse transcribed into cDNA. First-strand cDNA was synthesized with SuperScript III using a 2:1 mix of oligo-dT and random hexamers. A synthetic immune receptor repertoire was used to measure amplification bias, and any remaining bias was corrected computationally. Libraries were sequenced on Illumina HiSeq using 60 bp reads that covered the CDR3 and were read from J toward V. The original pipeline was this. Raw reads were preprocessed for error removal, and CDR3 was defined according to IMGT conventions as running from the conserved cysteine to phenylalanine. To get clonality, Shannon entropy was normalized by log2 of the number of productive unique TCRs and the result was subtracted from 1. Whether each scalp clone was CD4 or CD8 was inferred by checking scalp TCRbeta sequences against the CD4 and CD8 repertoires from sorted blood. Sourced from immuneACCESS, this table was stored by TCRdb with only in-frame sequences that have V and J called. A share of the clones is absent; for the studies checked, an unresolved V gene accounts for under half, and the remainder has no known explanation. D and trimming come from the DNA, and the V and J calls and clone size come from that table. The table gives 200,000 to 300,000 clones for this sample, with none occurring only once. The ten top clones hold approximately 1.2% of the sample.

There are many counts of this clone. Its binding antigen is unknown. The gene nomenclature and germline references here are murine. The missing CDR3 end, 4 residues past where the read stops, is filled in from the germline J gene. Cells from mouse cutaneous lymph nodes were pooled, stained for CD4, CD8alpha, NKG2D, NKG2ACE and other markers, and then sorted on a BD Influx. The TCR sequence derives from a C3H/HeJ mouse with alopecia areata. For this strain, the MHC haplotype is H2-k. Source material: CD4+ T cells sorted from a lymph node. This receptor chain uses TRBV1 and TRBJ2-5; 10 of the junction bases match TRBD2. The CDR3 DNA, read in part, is TGCACCTGCAGTGCAGAGGACTGGGGGCGGGAC. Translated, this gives CTCSAEDWGRD. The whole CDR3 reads CTCSAEDWGRDTQYF.